A single sample gave rise to the 26 T cell receptor beta chains below, sequenced in a study of radiotherapy plus CTLA-4 blockade in lung cancer. The data were produced by immunoSEQ multiplex PCR, yet TCRdb's version contains in-frame clones alone and is incomplete. Seen here are tens of thousands of clones, 80% to 90% observed once, and the top ten hold 4% to 5%. Material: peripheral blood, obtained from a patient treated with radiotherapy plus ipilimumab. The receptors stem from a human donor with non-small cell lung cancer whose response to radiotherapy plus ipilimumab could not be evaluated.

The J gene is TRBJ2-6, the V gene TRBV9; TRBD1 might be the D (6 bases). The CDR3 loop spans 17 amino acids. CDR1 is SGDLS, CDR2 YYNGEE, per germline. Trimming left V 0 bases short and J 0 bases short, with 10 bases between. The CDR3 DNA is TGTGCCAGCAGCGTAGAAGGGGGTTTCTCTGGGGCCAACGTCCTGACTTTC. This encodes CASSVEGGFSGANVLTF.

The chain couples TRBV25-1 to TRBJ2-1; 9 bases line up with TRBD2. This CDR3 contains 13 residues. With V trimmed by 7 bases and J by 5 bases, 3 bases remained unmatched. Germline CDR1 MGHDK, CDR2 SYGVNS. This CDR3 reads CASKSGRNNEQFF. The CDR3 DNA follows: TGTGCCAGCAAGAGCGGGAGGAACAATGAGCAGTTCTTC.

The chain is built from TRBV6-4 and TRBJ2-1; TRBD2 matches 10 bases. CDR1 and CDR2 from the germline V gene are MRHNA and SNTAGT. With 2 bases clipped from V and 4 bases from J, the junction kept 2 bases outside the gene matches. This CDR3 spans 15 amino acids. CDR3 nucleotides: TGTGCCAGCAGTGACGGGACTAGCGATTACAATGAGCAGTTCTTC. Protein product: CASSDGTSDYNEQFF.

This chain joins TRBV5-5 and TRBJ2-2, with D possibly TRBD2 on 6 matching bases. The germline CDR1 and CDR2 sequences are SGHKS and YYEKEE (reference sequence). CDR3 size: 15 residues. The germline V and J ends were trimmed by 1 base and 7 bases, with 14 bases remaining between them. CDR3 loop: CASSLILGGFGELFF. CDR3 coding DNA: TGTGCCAGCAGCTTGATATTGGGGGGTTTCGGGGAGCTGTTTTTT.

The chain recombines TRBV5-1 with TRBJ2-3; D ambiguous. In germline, CDR1 is SGHRS, CDR2 YFSETQ. V lost 5 bases and J 1 base, leaving 11 bases between the germline ends. The CDR3 runs 14 residues. CDR3 nucleotide sequence: TGCGCCAGCAGTTGGGCTTACGGCACAGATACGCAGTATTTT. It is translated as CASSWAYGTDTQYF.

The gene calls are TRBV28 and TRBJ1-2; 7 positions match TRBD1. The V segment lost 5 bases and the J segment 5 bases; nucleotides outside the gene matches: 11. CDR1 is MDHEN and CDR2 is SYDVKM in the germline V gene. This CDR3 comprises 15 residues. The CDR3: CASSATTGRRYGYTF. In nucleotides, the CDR3 is TGTGCCAGCAGTGCGACGACAGGGAGGAGGTATGGCTACACCTTC.

The chain uses TRBV5-1 and TRBJ2-2; the match to TRBD1 covers 9 bases. In germline, CDR1 is SGHRS, CDR2 YFSETQ. The CDR3 extends over 14 amino acids. V shed 3 bases, J shed 5 bases, and the junction held 2 bases outside the gene matches. The CDR3 region has the DNA TGCGCCAGCAGCTGGACAGGGGTGACCGGGGAGCTGTTTTTT. Protein sequence: CASSWTGVTGELFF.

The chain is built from TRBV9 and TRBJ2-3; the D is unclear. Germline CDR1 and CDR2: SGDLS and YYNGEE. Deletions cut 0 bases from V and 1 base from J, with 6 bases between. This CDR3 spans 14 amino acids. The CDR3, as DNA: TGTGCCAGCAGCGTAGGTTCGGGCACAGATACGCAGTATTTT. Translating gives CASSVGSGTDTQYF.

CDR3 amino acids: CASSMVQEQETQYF. The CDR3 DNA sequence: TGTGCCAGTAGTATGGTCCAGGAACAAGAGACCCAGTACTTC. This chain joins TRBV19 and TRBJ2-5; no clear D. The CDR3 has 14 amino acids. Germline V gives CDR1 LNHDA, CDR2 SQIVND (reference sequence). V lost 3 bases, J lost 2 bases, and 10 bases lay in between.

The rearrangement joins TRBV5-4 to TRBJ2-3; 7 nucleotides match TRBD2. The germline V gene has CDR1 SGHNT and CDR2 YYREEE (reference sequence). V trimming: 4 bases; J trimming: 0 bases; junction bases outside the gene matches: 5. This CDR3 has 15 residues. CDR3 loop: CASSVGGDSTDTQYF. In DNA, the CDR3 is TGTGCCAGCAGCGTTGGGGGGGATAGCACAGATACGCAGTATTTT.

V gene TRBV14 combines with J gene TRBJ2-7, with 11 positions matching TRBD2. The junction had 10 bases not matched to a gene; V was cut back by 0 bases and J by 6 bases. The germline CDR1 and CDR2 sequences are SGHDN and FVKESK. The CDR3 loop spans 17 amino acids. This CDR3 reads CASSQEVGLAGGFEQYF. CDR3 coding DNA: TGTGCCAGCAGCCAAGAAGTTGGGCTAGCGGGAGGTTTCGAGCAGTACTTC.

This clone was observed a handful of times. The chain links TRBV28 to TRBJ1-1; 7 bases map to TRBD1. This CDR3 is 12 amino acids long. V shed 2 bases and J 12 bases; nucleotides not matched to a gene: 6. Per the germline V gene, CDR1 is MDHEN and CDR2 is SYDVKM. CDR3 DNA sequence: TGTGCCAGCAGTTTACAGGGGGTGCGGTCTTTCTTT. This gives the protein CASSLQGVRSFF.

The chain couples TRBV11-2 to TRBJ2-7; 7 bases fit TRBD1. V shed 1 base and J 6 bases; nucleotides not matched to a gene: 9. This CDR3 has 15 residues. Germline V gene lookup returns CDR1 SGHAT and CDR2 FQNNGV. The CDR3 spells CASSLVGLTGIEQYF. As DNA, the CDR3 is TGTGCCAGCAGCTTAGTGGGGCTGACAGGGATCGAGCAGTACTTC.

The chain joins TRBV10-3 to TRBJ2-5, with 10 bases identical to TRBD2. The CDR3 has 15 residues. Trimming at V came to 3 bases and at J to 2 bases, leaving 3 bases not matched to a gene. The V gene's germline CDR1 is ENHRY and CDR2 SYGVKD. Written as DNA, the CDR3 is TGTGCCATCAGTGATGGGACTAGCGCTCAAGAGACCCAGTACTTC. Translating it yields CAISDGTSAQETQYF.

V and J are TRBV5-1 and TRBJ2-2; TRBD2 matches at 11 bases. J was trimmed by 5 bases and V by 0 bases; bases with no gene match: 3. Germline V gene lookup returns CDR1 SGHRS and CDR2 YFSETQ. The length of the CDR3 is 16 residues. In nucleotides, the CDR3 is TGCGCCAGCAGCTTGGGACTAGCGGGAAATACCGGGGAGCTGTTTTTT. Translating it yields CASSLGLAGNTGELFF. Variable domain in full (rest from reference TRBV5-1 and TRBJ2-2): KAGVTQTPRYLIKTRGQQVTLSCSPISGHRSVSWYQQTPGQGLQFLFEYFSETQRNKGNFPGRFSGRQFSNSRSEMNVSTLELGDSALYLCASSLGLAGNTGELFFGEGSRLTVL.

V and J are TRBV9 and TRBJ1-1; maybe TRBD1 (5 bases). V gave up 3 bases and J gave up 0 bases, with 24 bases separating them. CDR1 is SGDLS and CDR2 is YYNGEE in the germline V gene. This CDR3 contains 19 residues. The CDR3 DNA sequence: TGTGCCAGCAGCGACTCTTGGTTTGGGGGGGGTGGGATGAACACTGAAGCTTTCTTT. Translated, it gives CASSDSWFGGGGMNTEAFF.

The chain has TRBV2 and TRBJ1-2, with D tentatively TRBD1 (6 bases). This CDR3 spans 14 amino acids. Germline CDR1 reads SNHLY; CDR2 reads FYNNEI. Between the trimmed V and J ends, which lost 7 bases and 4 bases, there was a span of 16 bases. CDR3 DNA: TGTGCCAGCAAAAGGGAGACAGGATTCTATGGCTACACCTTC. This sequence encodes CASKRETGFYGYTF.

The gene calls are TRBV27 and TRBJ2-5, with D tentatively TRBD1 (6 bases). Germline CDR1 is MNHEY and CDR2 is SMNVEV (reference sequence). The CDR3 length is 14 residues. V lost 6 bases, J lost 0 bases, and 11 bases lay in between. For the CDR3, the DNA is TGTGCCAGCAGATCCACAGGGTACCAAGAGACCCAGTACTTC. This codes for CASRSTGYQETQYF.

This clone occurred once. The rearrangement links TRBV5-1 to TRBJ2-1; D might be TRBD2 (7 bases). V was trimmed by 4 bases and J by 7 bases, leaving 18 bases between them. Germline assignment: CDR1 SGHRS and CDR2 YFSETQ. This CDR3 has 15 residues. CDR3 amino acids: CASSPGVSGRNEQFF. CDR3 nucleotide sequence: TGCGCCAGCAGCCCAGGGGTTAGCGGGCGGAATGAGCAGTTCTTC.

This clone was detected only once. V usage is TRBV27 and J usage is TRBJ1-1; D remains ambiguous. The V end lost 2 bases, the J end lost 4 bases, and 8 bases lay between the germline ends. Germline V gene sequence: CDR1 MNHEY, CDR2 SMNVEV (reference sequence). The CDR3 runs 13 residues. This chain's CDR3 is CASSLQVVTEAFF. The CDR3 DNA reads TGTGCCAGCAGTTTACAGGTAGTCACTGAAGCTTTCTTT.

The chain has TRBV4-3 and TRBJ1-2, with D tentatively TRBD1 (6 bases). The germline gives CDR1 LGHNA, CDR2 YSLEER. The CDR3 runs 15 residues. V lost 0 bases to trimming and J lost 5 bases, with 13 bases between them. The DNA of the CDR3 is TGCGCCAGCAGCCAAGAACAGGGTATTCGGTATGGCTACACCTTC. Its protein is CASSQEQGIRYGYTF.

This clone was recorded once. This chain uses TRBV28 with TRBJ2-1; maybe TRBD1 (6 bases). Germline V gene data show CDR1 as MDHEN and CDR2 as SYDVKM. V was shortened by 11 bases and J by 5 bases, with 16 bases between the two germline ends. The CDR3 has 13 amino acids. Here the CDR3 DNA reads TGTGCCTCCAGGGGCACAGTCAACAATGAGCAGTTCTTC. Residues: CASRGTVNNEQFF.

This clone was seen once. The rearrangement links TRBV29-1 to TRBJ2-3, with 8 nucleotides matching TRBD2. The germline V gene has CDR1 SQVTM and CDR2 ANQGSEA. This CDR3 comprises 15 residues. With V trimmed by 5 bases and J by 4 bases, 11 bases remained unmatched. CDR3 sequence (DNA): TGCAGCGTTCCAACCGGAACTAGCGGACCAGATACGCAGTATTTT. It yields the protein CSVPTGTSGPDTQYF.

The CDR3 DNA sequence: TGTGCCAGCAGTTCCGTTGACTCGGCCGGGCAGCCCCAGCATTTT. Residues: CASSSVDSAGQPQHF. The rearrangement links TRBV28 to TRBJ1-5, with D unclear. With 4 bases removed from V and 7 bases from J, the gap between germline ends came to 17 bases. The CDR3 loop spans 15 amino acids. In germline, CDR1 is MDHEN, CDR2 SYDVKM.

V is TRBV5-8 and J is TRBJ2-3, with 8 positions matching TRBD1. Germline V gene data show CDR1 as SGHTS and CDR2 as YDEGEE. V was pared by 1 base and J by 4 bases, with 8 bases of the junction left unmatched. The CDR3 length is 16 residues. The CDR3: CASSLRARGRPDTQYF. CDR3 sequence (DNA): TGTGCCAGCAGCTTGAGGGCCAGGGGGCGACCAGATACGCAGTATTTT.

V gene TRBV19 combines with J gene TRBJ2-6, with D possibly TRBD2 on 7 matching bases. Germline CDR1 and CDR2: LNHDA and SQIVND (reference sequence). Between the trimmed V and J ends, which lost 7 bases and 2 bases, there was a span of 12 bases. The CDR3 totals 15 residues. For the CDR3, the DNA is TGTGCCAGTATAGGGGGGGAGGCTGGGGCCAACGTCCTGACTTTC. Translation: CASIGGEAGANVLTF.